Listed below are T cell receptor beta chains from one sample, sequenced in a study of blood T cells in healthy people across ages. TCRdb redid the calling of the 5' RACE reads with MiXCR, one entry per CDR3 protein. The sample has over a million distinct CDR3 sequences; roughly 45% are singletons. Sample: blood. Every receptor here comes from a woman younger than 35 in good health. Each CDR3 is given with its conserved first and last residue. Fields, in order: J gene, V gene, CDR3 protein.

>TRBJ2-1|TRBV7-8
CASSSRGLAGASSYNEQFF
>TRBJ2-7|TRBV20-1
CSARDQTYGYEQYF
>TRBJ1-4|TRBV29-1
CSVRTGGISTNEKLFF
>TRBJ1-6|TRBV11-1
CASSLGGFRLNSPLHF
>TRBJ2-7|TRBV7-2
CASSRLVGANYEQYF
>TRBJ1-2|TRBV4-1
CASSQVYGANSGYTF
>TRBJ1-5|TRBV24-1
CATGLTGNRPQHF
>TRBJ1-4|TRBV12-5
CASGLDGGAGKLFF
>TRBJ1-5|TRBV6-6
CASSRRDKGGNQPQHF
>TRBJ1-6|TRBV2
CASTAASSYNSPLHF
>TRBJ2-1|TRBV7-2
CASSLAGTSRNEQFF
>TRBJ2-1|TRBV2
CASSEEGVVYNEQFF
>.|TRBV9
CASSVGLAGGAEQYF
>TRBJ2-7|TRBV12-3/TRBV12-4
CASRTSGTLEQYF
>TRBJ2-7|TRBV7-2
CASSRLAAYEQYF
>TRBJ2-2|TRBV7-2
CASSLAALAGSPGELFF
>TRBJ2-7|TRBV20-1
CSAATGTIYEQYF
>TRBJ1-2|TRBV20-1
CSARAPPTNYGYTF
>TRBJ2-4|TRBV4-1
CASSQENERGNIQYF
>TRBJ1-5|TRBV27
CASGDRGYSNQPQHF
>TRBJ2-1|TRBV5-1
CASSQWTSTYNEQFF
>TRBJ1-6|TRBV6-6
CASSKQGSTSPLHF
>TRBJ2-3|TRBV7-9
CASRSDRDGPDTQYF
>TRBJ2-1|TRBV6-2/TRBV6-3
CASSRGTAEGPFEQFF
>TRBJ2-7|TRBV12-3/TRBV12-4
CASSLRRQGAAEQYF
>TRBJ2-4|TRBV7-2
CASTQTSGILLTKNIQYF
>TRBJ2-7|TRBV20-1
CSALVGGGTSYEQYF
>TRBJ2-5|TRBV29-1
CSVDGPTETQYF
>TRBJ1-5|TRBV6-5
CASRGNGNQPQHF
>TRBJ2-7|TRBV2
CASGGNSYEQYF
>TRBJ2-1|TRBV10-1
CASSDPGSYLYNEQFF
>TRBJ2-1|TRBV20-1
CSAGTGGDNEQFF
>TRBJ1-2|TRBV27
CASSVGHTYGYTF
>TRBJ1-2|TRBV7-9
CASSSRLGYTF
>TRBJ2-3|TRBV20-1
CSAPRGFGSTDTQYF
>TRBJ2-1|TRBV29-1
CSVSGTGAINEQFF
>TRBJ2-7|TRBV19
CASSLRLYYEQYF
>TRBJ2-7|TRBV12-3/TRBV12-4
CASSRLAGGPYEQYF
>TRBJ2-2|TRBV7-9
CASVWGTGDTGELFF
>TRBJ1-2|TRBV7-8
CASSLGNSYGYTF
>TRBJ2-6|TRBV5-1
CTSGGQGMSGANVLTF
>TRBJ1-1|TRBV30
CAWSFEYGEAFF
>.|TRBV12-3/TRBV12-4
CASSSSTVSGQGASEQYF
>TRBJ2-7|TRBV2
CASGDPYEQYF
>TRBJ1-1|TRBV5-6
CASSLGWTGQNTEAFF
>TRBJ1-1|TRBV7-3
CASGTVMNTEAFF
>TRBJ2-3|TRBV15
CATSRVDTDTQYF
>TRBJ1-1|TRBV3-1
CASSQQGTSEAFF
>TRBJ1-6|TRBV10-3
CAISESLGVYNSPLHF
>TRBJ2-5|TRBV28
CASSSRTRFQETQYF
>TRBJ1-6|TRBV7-8
CASSSRQTPNSPLHF
>TRBJ2-1|TRBV3-1
CASSQDRLGYYNEQFF
>TRBJ2-3|TRBV9
CASSVLTSGGNPGYAVFYSDTQYF
>TRBJ2-1|TRBV12-3/TRBV12-4
CASSRQVGVEQFF
>TRBJ2-5|TRBV25-1
CASSRPGQASLKETQYF
>TRBJ2-3|TRBV20-1
CSARAGGRPPHTDTQYF
>TRBJ2-5|TRBV12-3/TRBV12-4
CASSQGRGVETQYF
>TRBJ2-3|TRBV12-5
CASGPGTNGLSDTQYF
>TRBJ1-4|TRBV6-5
CASSYSAPRPTNEKLFF